These 29 T cell receptor beta chains originate from one sample sequenced in a study of T cells in Graves' hyperthyroidism and ophthalmopathy (dated by TCRdb to the late 2010s). The library was prepared using multiplex PCR. Data came from an Illumina HiSeq 2000. The TCR beta CDR3 regions were amplified from the RNA transcripts. The first round of RT-PCR for the TCR CDR3 was performed with the HTBI primer set and the Qiagen OneStep RT-PCR kit. The public reads were reanalyzed by TCRdb: fastp trimming at Q25, MiXCR alignment, in-frame beta chains only. Under each unique CDR3 protein, matching rows form one entry showing the most common genes and DNA. The sample records 500,000 to 800,000 distinct CDR3 sequences, approximately 15% of which are singletons. The ten largest clonotypes hold about an eighth of the sample. The specimen sequenced was blood. These receptors all come from a woman in her forties or fifties with Graves' ophthalmopathy.

For this clonotype: This could be a read error, since a much larger clone is one nucleotide away. The V call is TRBV12-3 or TRBV12-4, the J call TRBJ1-6; perhaps TRBD1 as D (6 bases). The CDR3 contains 16 residues. The DNA for the CDR3 is TGTGCCAGCAGCCCCGCATCTACAGGGATTAATTCACCCCCCCACTTT. It codes for CASSPASTGINSPPHF.

This clonotype was seen only a few times. The genes are TRBV5-4 and TRBJ1-5; perhaps TRBD1 as D (5 bases). The V end was cut by 5 bases, the J end by 5 bases, with 11 bases between. The CDR3 sequence is 13 residues long. Germline lookup yields CDR1 SGHNT and CDR2 YYREEE (reference sequence). The CDR3 region is CASSMGRDQPQHF. The CDR3 DNA is TGTGCCAGCAGTATGGGACGGGATCAGCCCCAGCATTTT.

This clonotype was seen many times. The chain employs TRBV6-5 and TRBJ2-7; tentatively, D is TRBD2 (5 bases). Germline CDR1 and CDR2: MNHEY and SVGAGI. The CDR3 is made up of 15 amino acids. Trimming pared 2 bases from V and 0 bases from J, leaving 11 bases between. The CDR3 DNA is TGTGCCAGCAGTTACCAGCGGCTAAGCTCCTACGAGCAGTACTTC. It is translated as CASSYQRLSSYEQYF.

At least ten counts were recorded for this clonotype. V and J are TRBV27 and TRBJ2-1, with D possibly being TRBD1 (6 bases). The CDR3 is 16 amino acids. Trimming pared 6 bases from V and 1 base from J, leaving 16 bases between. Germline-derived CDR1 and CDR2 are MNHEY and SMNVEV (reference sequence). The DNA for the CDR3 is TGTGCCAGCAGGCGGCTAGGGACATCTTCCTACAATGAGCAGTTCTTC. Protein sequence: CASRRLGTSSYNEQFF.

The chain has TRBV4-3 and TRBJ1-3; D unclear. Per the germline V gene, CDR1 is LGHNA and CDR2 is YSLEER. Deletions cut 0 bases from V and 3 bases from J, with 9 bases between. This CDR3 has 15 amino acids. The CDR3 region is CASSQDVRLGNTIYF. The CDR3 bases are TGCGCCAGCAGCCAAGATGTTCGCCTTGGAAACACCATATATTTT.

This clonotype showed up just a few times. J is TRBJ1-5 and V is TRBV6-1; unclear D gene. Germline V gene sequence: CDR1 MNHNS, CDR2 SASEGT. The V end was cut by 7 bases, the J end by 5 bases, with 12 bases between. The CDR3 spans 13 residues. The CDR3 DNA follows: TGTGCCAGCACCCCCTCGTCGGATCAGCCCCAGCATTTT. Translation: CASTPSSDQPQHF.

This clonotype was recorded many times. The J gene is TRBJ2-7, the V gene TRBV5-1, with 14 bases aligning to TRBD2. The J segment lost 6 bases and the V segment lost 1 base, leaving 3 bases of the junction unmatched. Germline V gene sequence: CDR1 SGHRS, CDR2 YFSETQ. The CDR3 covers 15 residues. The CDR3 sequence: CASSLKTSGRGEQYF. The CDR3 coding sequence is TGCGCCAGCAGCTTGAAGACTAGCGGGAGGGGCGAGCAGTACTTC.

This clonotype came up a few times. CDR3 sequence: CSARDWGGNSPLHF. CDR3 coding DNA: TGCAGTGCTAGAGACTGGGGAGGGAATTCACCCCTCCACTTT. V gene TRBV20-1 combines with J gene TRBJ1-6; D is ambiguous. The CDR3 is 14 residues long. V was pared by 0 bases and J by 7 bases, with 10 bases between. Germline CDR1 is DFQATT and CDR2 is SNEGSKA (reference sequence).

This clonotype came up many times. The rearrangement joins TRBV20-1 to TRBJ2-4, with TRBD1 identical over 10 bases. The V and J ends lost 6 bases and 2 bases, in that order; junction bases with no gene match: 13. Germline V CDR1 and CDR2: DFQATT, SNEGSKA (reference sequence). The CDR3 loop spans 17 amino acids. The CDR3, as DNA: TGCAGTGCCAACCAAGGGGACAGGGGAGCGACCAAAAACATTCAGTACTTC. It codes for CSANQGDRGATKNIQYF.

This clonotype was seen at least ten times. The chain combines TRBV7-2 with TRBJ2-4, with 7 bases matching TRBD2. J was trimmed by 5 bases and V by 4 bases; bases with no gene match: 8. The length of the CDR3 is 15 residues. Germline CDR1 SGHTA, CDR2 FQGNSA. CDR3 nucleotides: TGTGCCAGCAGCTACCCTCGGGGGGTCGAAAACATTCAGTACTTC. Its protein product is CASSYPRGVENIQYF.

This clonotype was observed many times. The chain recombines TRBV19 with TRBJ2-2, with a possible D match to TRBD1 (6 bases). From germline, CDR1 is LNHDA and CDR2 SQIVND (reference sequence). Deletions cut 6 bases from V and 5 bases from J, with 19 bases between. The CDR3 length is 16 residues. The CDR3 bases are TGTGCCAGTAGGCCACGAGGGCAGGGGAAAACCGGGGAGCTGTTTTTT. It translates to CASRPRGQGKTGELFF.

The table lists this clonotype with many counts. V usage is TRBV20-1 and J usage is TRBJ1-2; D possibly corresponds to TRBD1 (5 bases). Trimming cost V 2 bases and J 3 bases, with 10 bases left between them. Germline CDR1 DFQATT, CDR2 SNEGSKA (reference sequence). The CDR3 covers 13 residues. CDR3 loop: CSARFRGYYGYTF. The CDR3 bases are TGCAGTGCTAGATTCCGGGGGTACTATGGCTACACCTTC.

This clonotype showed up just a few times. The chain couples TRBV27 to TRBJ2-2; tentatively, D is TRBD2 (5 bases). Germline values: CDR1 MNHEY, CDR2 SMNVEV (reference sequence). The CDR3 covers 18 residues. V lost 8 bases and J 1 base, leaving 23 bases between the germline ends. The CDR3 sequence is CASSPVLGASMNTGELFF. The CDR3 DNA sequence: TGTGCCAGCTCACCGGTTCTTGGCGCTAGCATGAACACCGGGGAGCTGTTTTTT.

This clonotype was recorded many times. The CDR3 nucleotides are TGTGCCAGCAGTAGCCGAGGGACAGGGGGAGACGAGCAGTACTTC. Translated: CASSSRGTGGDEQYF. The chain recombines TRBV12-3 or TRBV12-4 with TRBJ2-7, with 11 bases lining up with TRBD1. Trimming cost V 5 bases and J 5 bases; bases outside gene matches: 8. This CDR3 comprises 15 residues.

Regarding this clonotype: With a much larger clone just one base away, this may be a read error. This chain connects TRBV7-9 to TRBJ2-5; D gene uncertain. Germline CDR1 and CDR2: SEHNR and FQNEAQ (reference sequence). The length of the CDR3 is 13 residues. Deletions cut 5 bases from V and 1 base from J, with 8 bases between. CDR3 region: CASSMGSQETQYF. The CDR3 coding sequence is TGTGCCAGCAGCATGGGCTCCCAAGAGACCCAGTACTTC.

This chain uses TRBV19 with TRBJ1-5; maybe TRBD1 (5 bases). Between the trimmed V and J ends, which lost 10 bases and 9 bases, there was a span of 22 bases. CDR1 LNHDA and CDR2 SQIVND come from the germline V gene (reference sequence). CDR3 length: 14 residues. The DNA for the CDR3 is TGTGCCACCCCCCCTGAGCACCGGGGCCCGCCCCAGCATTTT. As protein: CATPPEHRGPPQHF.

The J gene is TRBJ2-2, the V gene TRBV28; 8 bases fit TRBD2. The V segment lost 3 bases and the J segment 7 bases; nucleotides outside the gene matches: 4. Germline V gene lookup returns CDR1 MDHEN and CDR2 SYDVKM. The CDR3 sequence is 14 residues long. This CDR3 is CASSFSGMFGELFF. The CDR3 region has the DNA TGTGCCAGCAGTTTTAGCGGGATGTTCGGGGAGCTGTTTTTT. The whole variable domain, remainder taken from reference TRBV28 and TRBJ2-2, is DVKVTQSSRYLVKRTGEKVFLECVQDMDHENMFWYRQDPGLGLRLIYFSYDVKMKEKGDIPEGYSVSREKKERFSLILESASTNQTSMYLCASSFSGMFGELFFGEGSRLTVL.

As concerns this clonotype: A much larger clone lies one base from this, so it may be a read error. The V gene is TRBV7-6, the J gene TRBJ2-7; 8 nucleotides line up with TRBD1. With V trimmed by 7 bases and J by 2 bases, 13 bases remained unmatched. This CDR3 is 16 amino acids long. Per the germline V gene, CDR1 is SGHVS and CDR2 is FNYEAQ. The CDR3 region is CASNFGQGMNTYEQYF. The CDR3 bases are TGTGCCAGCAACTTTGGACAGGGTATGAACACCTACGAGCAGTACTTC.

This chain uses TRBV28 with TRBJ2-2, with 7 bases lining up with TRBD2. There are 14 residues in the CDR3. CDR1 is MDHEN, CDR2 SYDVKM, per germline. V dropped 5 bases and J dropped 6; count of bases not matched to a gene: 6. This CDR3 is CASSTGLGAGELFF. In DNA form, the CDR3 reads TGTGCCAGCAGTACCGGACTAGGGGCCGGGGAGCTGTTTTTT.

The chain is built from TRBV24-1 and TRBJ1-5; tentative D call: TRBD1 (5 bases). V lost 4 bases and J 0 bases, leaving 9 bases between the germline ends. CDR3 length: 15 amino acids. Germline CDR1 and CDR2: KGHDR and SFDVKD. CDR3 sequence (DNA): TGTGCCACCAGTGACGCAGGGAATAGCAATCAGCCCCAGCATTTT. It encodes CATSDAGNSNQPQHF.

The chain combines TRBV6-1 with TRBJ2-2, with 13 bases fitting TRBD2. V was pared by 3 bases and J by 4 bases, with 2 bases of the junction left unmatched. Germline assignment: CDR1 MNHNS and CDR2 SASEGT. The CDR3 has 16 amino acids. The CDR3 reads CASSEGLAGLTGELFF. The CDR3 DNA reads as TGTGCCAGCAGTGAGGGACTAGCGGGACTCACCGGGGAGCTGTTTTTT.

Ten or more counts support this clonotype. V gene TRBV28 combines with J gene TRBJ2-3; D unresolved. This CDR3 region has 15 residues. Germline V gene sequence: CDR1 MDHEN, CDR2 SYDVKM. V gave up 7 bases and J gave up 0 bases, with 14 bases separating them. CDR3 sequence (DNA): TGTGCCAGCAACTCCGGAGCCACTAGCACAGATACGCAGTATTTT. The encoded protein is CASNSGATSTDTQYF.

This clonotype was detected ten times or more. The chain uses TRBV20-1 and TRBJ2-2; D might be TRBD2 (6 bases). Germline V gene data show CDR1 as DFQATT and CDR2 as SNEGSKA (reference sequence). V dropped 3 bases and J dropped 6 bases, with 14 bases sitting between them. This CDR3 is built from 14 residues. The CDR3 reads CSARRVGGSGELFF. DNA for the CDR3: TGCAGTGCTAGGCGGGTTGGAGGGTCCGGGGAGCTGTTTTTT.

Worth noting for this clonotype: A read error may explain this, as a much larger clone is one base away. The chain couples TRBV27 to TRBJ1-5; a possible D gene is TRBD1 (5 bases). This CDR3 has 15 amino acids. The germline V gene has CDR1 MNHEY and CDR2 SMNVEV (reference sequence). The CDR3 DNA reads TGTGCCGGCAGCGGGGACTTGGGGTCCAATCAGCCCCAGCATTTT. It codes for CAGSGDLGSNQPQHF.

This clonotype was seen ten or more times. This rearrangement joins TRBV28 to TRBJ2-3; D perhaps matches TRBD2 (6 bases). Germline values: CDR1 MDHEN, CDR2 SYDVKM. V gave up 8 bases and J gave up 1 base, with 13 bases separating them. The CDR3 extends over 14 amino acids. The CDR3, as DNA: TGTGCCAGCCACGGTGCGGGACGCACAGATACGCAGTATTTT. Residues: CASHGAGRTDTQYF.

J is TRBJ2-3 and V is TRBV9, with 12 positions matching TRBD2. Germline CDR1 SGDLS, CDR2 YYNGEE. The CDR3 extends over 15 amino acids. V trimming: 4 bases; J trimming: 7 bases; junction bases outside the gene matches: 7. The CDR3 is CASSPSGRASYTQYF. The CDR3, as DNA: TGTGCCAGCAGCCCTAGCGGGAGGGCCTCTTATACGCAGTATTTT.

In this sample, this clonotype turned up many times. This sequence joins TRBV13 and TRBJ2-7; D possibly corresponds to TRBD2 (5 bases). The germline V gene encodes CDR1 PRHDT and CDR2 FYEKMQ (reference sequence). CDR3 size: 12 residues. The germline V and J ends were trimmed by 5 bases and 6 bases, with 11 bases remaining between them. This CDR3 is CASSTLAREQYF. For the CDR3, the DNA is TGTGCCAGCAGCACCCTAGCACGCGAGCAGTACTTC.

The genes are TRBV29-1 and TRBJ2-3; D gene uncertain. V lost 3 bases, J lost 0 bases, and 13 bases lay in between. CDR1 and CDR2 from the germline V gene are SQVTM and ANQGSEA. The CDR3 length is 15 residues. CDR3 in DNA: TGCAGCGTTGAGTTTGGCAGCTTTAGCACAGATACGCAGTATTTT. Amino acid sequence: CSVEFGSFSTDTQYF.

Remarks on this clonotype: A much larger clone lies one base from this, so it may be a read error. The J gene is TRBJ2-1, the V gene TRBV14; 13 bases line up with TRBD2. The germline CDR1 and CDR2 sequences are SGHDN and FVKESK. The J segment lost 2 bases and the V segment lost 4 bases, leaving 11 bases of the junction unmatched. The CDR3 length is 19 residues. The CDR3 nucleotides are TGTGCCAGCAGCCGAGGACTAGCGGGAGAATCCCCCCCCTACAATGAGCAGTTCTTC. Residues: CASSRGLAGESPPYNEQFF. Supplemented by reference TRBV14 and TRBJ2-1, the full variable domain reads EAGVTQFPSHSVIEKGQTVTLRCDPISGHDNLYWYRRVMGKEIKFLLHFVKESKQDESGMPNNRFLAERTGGTYSTLKVQPAELEDSGVYFCASSRGLAGESPPYNEQFFGPGTRLTVL.